This entry describes one T cell receptor (beta chain). Its specificity is unknown. The sample belongs to a study of spatial heterogeneity in lung cancer. The wider study: Each time, sequencing found more beta-chain sequences than alpha-chain sequences. Study-wide results and caveats: Ubiquitous expanded tumor TCRs surfaced in blood more at resection than they did at follow-up.

Germline V lookup: CDR1 PRHDT, CDR2 FYEKMQ (reference sequence). V gave up 2 bases and J gave up 4 bases, with 12 bases separating them. The CDR3 is 14 residues long. A distinct unique molecular identifier was carried by each TCR cDNA molecule. TCRdb re-called the 5' RACE reads through MiXCR, storing one row per CDR3 protein. The top ten hold 35% to 50% of the sample, which has about 12,000 distinct CDR3 sequences, around 4% seen once. As for time point: sample taken at primary tumor resection. The study sequenced unsorted whole RNA from tumor, nontumor lung or frozen PBMC. This receptor was obtained from a male donor with early-stage non-small cell lung cancer. V gene TRBV13 combines with J gene TRBJ2-7; unclear D gene. The material was PBMCs, obtained at surgery. The CDR3 DNA follows: TGTGCCAGCAGCTTAAGGATTAGCAGTTACGAGCAGTACTTC. This translates into CASSLRISSYEQYF.